Listed below are T cell receptor beta chains from one sample, sequenced in a study of blood T cell repertoires in COVID-19. Sequenced by immunoSEQ multiplex PCR; TCRdb stores in-frame clones only, minus some. This sample carries fewer than 300,000 clones, 90% to 95% of them seen once, and the ten largest clones take 2.2%. The sequencing sample was made of peripheral blood. These receptors all stem from a young woman with COVID-19, enrolled during active disease. CDR3s include the opening cysteine and the closing phenylalanine or tryptophan.

v_gene: TRBV7-9; j_gene: TRBJ1-2; CDR3aa: CASSRSFSGQPYGYTF
v_gene: TRBV4-1; j_gene: TRBJ2-7; CDR3aa: CASSEGQGAYEQYF
v_gene: TRBV5-1; j_gene: TRBJ2-3; CDR3aa: CASRLGAGGPDTQYF
v_gene: TRBV2; j_gene: TRBJ1-3; CDR3aa: CASVMRTAGNTIYF
v_gene: TRBV9; j_gene: TRBJ1-6; CDR3aa: CASSVEPGLNNSPLHF
v_gene: TRBV7-6; j_gene: TRBJ1-2; CDR3aa: CASSFLQGDGYTF
v_gene: TRBV7-9; j_gene: TRBJ2-3; CDR3aa: CASSLRQPDTQYF
v_gene: TRBV19; j_gene: TRBJ1-1; CDR3aa: CASSFRGEDTEAFF
v_gene: TRBV6-6; j_gene: TRBJ1-2; CDR3aa: CASSSQGNYGYTF
v_gene: TRBV4-1; j_gene: TRBJ2-2; CDR3aa: CASSQVSTGELFF
v_gene: TRBV5-4; j_gene: TRBJ2-7; CDR3aa: CASSLVGGEQYF
v_gene: TRBV5-1; j_gene: TRBJ2-7; CDR3aa: CASSPDRVGEQYF
v_gene: TRBV5-4; j_gene: TRBJ2-3; CDR3aa: CASSSRPAGRTDTQYF
v_gene: TRBV30; j_gene: TRBJ1-5; CDR3aa: CAWSPGFGNQPQHF
v_gene: TRBV7-9; j_gene: TRBJ2-7; CDR3aa: CASSYPSGSLSYEQYF
v_gene: TRBV2; j_gene: TRBJ1-5; CDR3aa: CASSENGEGNQPQHF
v_gene: TRBV27; j_gene: TRBJ2-2; CDR3aa: CASSLVGASGELFF
v_gene: TRBV5-4; j_gene: TRBJ2-1; CDR3aa: CASSLPLAGRNEQFF
v_gene: TRBV25-1; j_gene: TRBJ2-5; CDR3aa: CASSLGGQLYQETQYF
v_gene: TRBV29-1; j_gene: TRBJ2-7; CDR3aa: CSVGSNGGYEQYF
v_gene: TRBV6-4; j_gene: TRBJ2-3; CDR3aa: CASPTTGTSDTDTQYF
v_gene: TRBV6-5; j_gene: TRBJ1-5; CDR3aa: CASRGTGWGQPQHF
v_gene: TRBV7-2; j_gene: TRBJ2-2; CDR3aa: CASSLRQPNTGELFF
v_gene: TRBV9; j_gene: TRBJ2-1; CDR3aa: CASSVNGLANNEQFF
v_gene: TRBV9; j_gene: TRBJ1-2; CDR3aa: CASSVLGGLVGYTF
v_gene: TRBV15; j_gene: TRBJ1-1; CDR3aa: CATSRRQDLTDYMNTEAFF
v_gene: TRBV5-1; j_gene: TRBJ1-6; CDR3aa: CASSLESAGESPLHF
v_gene: TRBV6-6; j_gene: TRBJ1-5; CDR3aa: CASSKGQGEQPQHF
v_gene: TRBV30; j_gene: TRBJ2-2; CDR3aa: CACHRGLAGVTNTGELFF
v_gene: TRBV28; j_gene: TRBJ1-4; CDR3aa: CASSPGTGGRNFNEKLFF
v_gene: TRBV6-1; j_gene: TRBJ1-1; CDR3aa: CASRQLNTEAFF
v_gene: TRBV7-8; j_gene: TRBJ2-5; CDR3aa: CASISRTGGYETQYF
v_gene: TRBV28; j_gene: TRBJ1-5; CDR3aa: CASTLWAQGNQPQHF
v_gene: TRBV6-1; j_gene: TRBJ1-1; CDR3aa: CASSEALNTEAFF
v_gene: TRBV5-6; j_gene: TRBJ1-2; CDR3aa: CASSQTGGAHFYGYTF
v_gene: TRBV11-2; j_gene: TRBJ2-5; CDR3aa: CASSPMSDRGLAETQYF
v_gene: TRBV28; j_gene: TRBJ1-2; CDR3aa: CASSFIPPAGQGFVYTF
v_gene: TRBV19; j_gene: TRBJ1-1; CDR3aa: CASSIHRGQEAFF
v_gene: TRBV5-1; j_gene: TRBJ1-6; CDR3aa: CASSPGTAGNSPLHF
v_gene: TRBV5-5; j_gene: TRBJ1-2; CDR3aa: CASSLGEGYYGYTF
v_gene: TRBV19; j_gene: TRBJ1-1; CDR3aa: CASSIGTGLAEAFF
v_gene: TRBV19; j_gene: TRBJ1-2; CDR3aa: CASSLAGANYGYTF
v_gene: TRBV10-3; j_gene: TRBJ1-5; CDR3aa: CAIRSNTGEQPQHF
v_gene: TRBV4-1; j_gene: TRBJ2-3; CDR3aa: CASSQVQREVYTQYF
v_gene: TRBV7-9; j_gene: TRBJ2-5; CDR3aa: CASSLEDSRETQYF
v_gene: TRBV7-6; j_gene: TRBJ2-3; CDR3aa: CASSQQADTQYF
v_gene: TRBV28; j_gene: TRBJ2-7; CDR3aa: CASSPTDNYEQYF
v_gene: TRBV7-8; j_gene: TRBJ1-1; CDR3aa: CASSFYGAEVNTEAFF
v_gene: TRBV5-6; j_gene: TRBJ1-3; CDR3aa: CASSFSVVSGNTIYF